The sequence of this TCR beta chain was determined in a study of blood T cell repertoires in COVID-19. Germline CDR1 reads SGHTA; CDR2 reads FQGNSA. V dropped 8 bases and J dropped 4; count of bases not matched to a gene: 6. This CDR3 is built from 13 residues. Assay: immunoSEQ multiplex PCR; the TCRdb copy retains only in-frame clones and omits some. The table shows some 82,000 clones, with about four fifths occurring only once. The specimen sequenced was peripheral blood. V and J are TRBV7-2 and TRBJ1-2; 8 bases map to TRBD1. The TCR originated in an elderly man with active or convalescent COVID-19. The CDR3 DNA sequence: TGTGCCAGCGGCCCGACAGGGGCCTATGGCTACACCTTC. Its translation: CASGPTGAYGYTF.